This T cell receptor beta chain was sequenced in a study of cytomegalovirus exposure and HLA in healthy donors (dated by TCRdb to about 2017). About the full investigation: According to an earlier analysis of several hundred of the donors, 200 million or so T cells yielded 100 million or so unique TCR beta sequences and 276 Gb of sequence data. An early release covering about 600 HLA-typed donors comprised about 300 gigabases of sequencing data and around 80 million unique TCR sequences. The genetic ancestry cluster associated with self-reported Caucasian donors included over 65% of the 300 to 450 genotyped donors. The study aimed to test whether cataloging public T cell receptors could reveal signatures of past pathogen exposure. The study used immunosequencing to profile the T cell repertoires of 666 subjects and linked those repertoires to cytomegalovirus serostatus. Besides the first cohort of roughly 660 subjects, a separate validation cohort made up of 120 or so different subjects was used. The study combined high-throughput TCR immunosequencing, statistical association of individual TCRs with disease status, and machine learning to predict cytomegalovirus infection status. A later analysis re-analyzed previously published TCR beta repertoires from 500 to 700 donors and added high-resolution HLA genotyping to study TCR occurrence patterns. In the later analysis, no new phenotypic data were used to find candidate immune exposures; instead, reliance was placed on TCR beta sequences and their occurrence across donors. An earlier analysis of 450 to 750 of the donors used high-throughput TCR beta sequencing to judge whether each TCR beta V gene segment behaved as functional or pseudogenic. Donor age, sex, ethnicity and CMV serostatus were compiled alongside the repertoire data. A later genetic analysis took genome-wide SNP genotypes for 398 of the 666 donors and used that subset as a discovery cohort. All discovery cohort repertoires had been generated using a single sequencing platform. Class I and class II HLA loci were covered by the typing at four-digit resolution. Typing coverage varied by locus: roughly 629-640 donors for A, B, C, DRB1 and DQB1; roughly 520 for DQA1; approximately 570 for DPA1; approximately 470 for DPB1. Because of strong linkage in the cohort, 4 to 6 DR-DQ haplotypes were treated as single units for association and clustering. Among roughly 400 genotyped donors of the cohort, an average of roughly 230,000 unique TCR beta nucleotide sequences was sequenced per donor, of which roughly 17% were non-productive. The study at large found these results: A further reported finding was that TCR beta sequences accurately predicted the HLA-A and HLA-B alleles for most subjects in the first cohort. According to a later genetic analysis, donors in an Asian-associated ancestry cluster had fewer N-insertions in productive TCRs than the approximately 700-donor mean. An earlier analysis of roughly 570 of the donors showed that most TCR beta V segments appeared in productive rearrangements either about 87% or about 30% of the time, which broadly matched IMGT annotations. The only immune exposure information available for the cohort was CMV serostatus. According to a later analysis, parvovirus B19, influenza, CMV and Epstein-Barr virus appeared linked to several top co-occurrence clusters. According to the authors, the approach could potentially be generalized to other disease states and immunological phenotypes. Correlated functional status among segregating V segments might be attributable to linkage disequilibrium, but an unknown experimental factor could not be ruled out. Roughly uniform sequencing depth across donors was assumed in presence/absence analyses, although this assumption may not hold. When HLA alleles, especially DR and DQ, strongly co-occurred, TCR associations were difficult to assign to individual alleles. A cluster of highly shared sequence variants was judged likely to be a technical artifact of the sequencing pipeline. In a later analysis, HLA-associated TCR beta chains were found to be more clonally expanded and to have lower generation probabilities than equally common non-associated chains. Because the 87-base-pair reads could not distinguish some IMGT-functional V segments, including TRBV6-2 and TRBV6-3, those segments were excluded. Most TCR sequences were seen in very few donors, while some public TCRs were found in many individuals. In a later analysis, the rate of TCR association differed among HLA loci, with DRB1 alleles having the most associated TCRs and HLA-C alleles having the fewest. Three of the identified cytomegalovirus-associated TCR beta chains were confirmed in vitro to be specific for cytomegalovirus antigens. In a later analysis, most CMV-associated TCR beta chains were found to appear HLA-restricted, with HLA associations seemingly driven largely by CMV exposure. V-gene and J-gene trimming of TCR beta chains was associated with a missense DCLRE1C variant in a later genetic analysis, and the association was replicated in an independent cohort. The earlier analysis of a few hundred of the donors excluded fewer than 20 rarely observed V segments, including chromosome 9 orphons, because counts were too low. A total of around 150 TCR beta chains were listed by the study as associated with cytomegalovirus. Specific HLA alleles were associated with 15,000 to 20,000 TCR beta sequences at a false discovery rate of 0.05 in a later analysis. Only TCR beta chains were sequenced in this cohort, and the absence of alpha or paired-chain data limited detectable features. The classifier was reported to diagnose cytomegalovirus status with high specificity and sensitivity in both the original cohort and the validation cohort. HLA typing was unavailable for some donors at each locus, so association tests used only the typed subset.

The library was produced with the immunoSEQ multiplex PCR assay. The multiplex PCR relied on a mix of 60 forward primers for TCR Vbeta segments and 13 reverse primers for TCR Jbeta segments. A multiplex PCR assay on genomic DNA amplified the CDR3 region of rearranged TCR beta genes. Amplified TCR beta libraries were sequenced as 87-base-pair reads on the Illumina HiSeq System. The study's own analysis went as follows. A later analysis tallied tens of millions of unique TCR beta chains across the 666 repertoires, and some 10 million of those chains were shared by two or more donors. Raw reads were error-corrected and collapsed into unique sequences by a nearest-neighbor algorithm in which closely related sequences were merged to remove PCR and sequencing errors. To assign V, D and J gene segments, CDR3 sequences were aligned to IMGT reference sequences. Each retained sequence needed at least a six-nucleotide match to both a V gene segment and a J gene segment. Rearrangements were called productive when the CDR3 lacked stop codons and stayed in frame with V and J; all others were non-productive. Following IMGT convention, CDR3 was defined as the stretch from the second conserved V-encoded cysteine to the conserved J-encoded phenylalanine. The earlier analysis of about 500 of the donors excluded sequences that lacked an unambiguous match to a single V gene segment. In an earlier analysis of around 600 of the donors, V segments were called functional above 56.7% productive rearrangements and were called segregating when the between-donor standard deviation exceeded 5%. A statistical classification framework was built to diagnose cytomegalovirus status from the catalog of TCR beta chain sequences. In a later analysis, V and J genes were assigned by comparing TCR nucleotide sequences against IMGT/GENE-DB human TR gene sequences. The TCRdist pipeline was used in a later analysis to assign CDR3 sequences and most-parsimonious VDJ recombination scenarios. In a later analysis, each TCR beta chain was defined by its CDR3 amino acid sequence together with its V-gene family, and reads lacking a unique V-gene family were excluded. To address suspected cross-contamination and a sequencing artifact, a later analysis removed a few hundred highly shared, low-generation-probability nucleotide sequences. A later analysis calculated a clonal expansion index for each public chain from normalized within-repertoire ranks of inferred template counts. In a later analysis, generation probabilities were computed using a VDJ recombination model fitted to out-of-frame rearrangements, and the results were checked against IGoR. Hypergeometric tests were used in a later analysis to score TCR-TCR, TCR-HLA and TCR-CMV co-occurrence, with a repertoire-size bias correction applied to the TCR pairs. To estimate false discovery rates, a later analysis permuted the HLA or CMV assignments 20 times. In a later analysis, co-occurring TCRs were grouped using DBSCAN, and TCRdist sequence similarity was added for clustering within HLA-allele-positive subsets. Repertoires with fewer than 30,000 or more than 120,000 public chains, plus five repertoires with anomalous nucleotide sharing, were excluded from co-occurrence clustering. Drawn from immuneACCESS, this table holds only the in-frame rearrangements with V and J called that TCRdb kept. Clones are partly lost; checked studies trace under half to an unresolved V gene and leave the rest unexplained. From that table come the V and J calls and clone size; the DNA was used to work out D and trimming. The sample profile shows 150,000 to 200,000 clones; 70% to 90% of them were found once. The top ten clonotypes cover around 4.9% of the sample.

The cohort comprised some 730 healthy bone marrow donors. All cohort members were sampled while nominally healthy, although unrecorded immune exposures were likely present. The donor was CMV seropositive and was included in the group of some 290 seropositive cohort members. Every donor gave a peripheral blood sample, and the peripheral blood mononuclear cells from that sample were used for TCR beta sequencing. Genomic DNA was extracted from the blood cell samples with the Qiagen DNeasy Blood Extraction Kit. As to this clone: This clone's antigen is unknown. No base quality information exists; no much larger clone differs at one position.

V is pared back by 3 bases and J by 3 bases, with 18 bases lying between the germline termini. CDR1 and CDR2, per the germline V gene, are MGHRA and YSYEKL. From its cysteine to its phenylalanine, the CDR3 spans 18 amino acids. The read is trimmed to its CDR3 DNA, 54 bases read in frame from base 1. Sequencing was done on a sample of PBMCs. This sequence was found in a girl aged 5 to 17 in good health and CMV-seropositive. The receptor chain draws on TRBV4-1 and TRBJ1-6; TRBD1 is a possible D gene, resting on 5 matching bases. The sequence in DNA is TGCGCCAGCAGCCACCCCTGGGGTACAGGTAGCTATAATTCACCCCTCCACTTT. This translates into CASSHPWGTGSYNSPLHF.